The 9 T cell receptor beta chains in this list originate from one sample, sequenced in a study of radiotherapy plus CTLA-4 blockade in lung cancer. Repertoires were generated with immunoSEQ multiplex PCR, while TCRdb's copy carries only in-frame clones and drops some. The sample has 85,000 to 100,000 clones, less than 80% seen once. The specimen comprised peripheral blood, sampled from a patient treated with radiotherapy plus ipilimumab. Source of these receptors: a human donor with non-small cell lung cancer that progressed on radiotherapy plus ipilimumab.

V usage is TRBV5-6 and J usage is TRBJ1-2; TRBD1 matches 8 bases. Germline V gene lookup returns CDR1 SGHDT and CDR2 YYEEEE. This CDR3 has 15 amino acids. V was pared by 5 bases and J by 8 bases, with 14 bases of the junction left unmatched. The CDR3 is CASSTRDRPWRGYTF. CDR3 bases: TGTGCCAGCAGTACGAGGGACAGGCCATGGCGGGGCTACACCTTC. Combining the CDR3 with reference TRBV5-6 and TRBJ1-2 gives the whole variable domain DAGVTQSPTHLIKTRGQQVTLRCSPKSGHDTVSWYQQALGQGPQFIFQYYEEEERQRGNFPDRFSGHQFPNYSSELNVNALLLGDSALYLCASSTRDRPWRGYTFGSGTRLTVV.

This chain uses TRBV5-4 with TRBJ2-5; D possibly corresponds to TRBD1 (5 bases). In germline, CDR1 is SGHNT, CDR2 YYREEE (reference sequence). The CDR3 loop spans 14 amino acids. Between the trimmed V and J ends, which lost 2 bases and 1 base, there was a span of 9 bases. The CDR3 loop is CASSLTGSQETQYF. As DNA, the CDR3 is TGTGCCAGCAGCTTAACAGGCTCCCAAGAGACCCAGTACTTC.

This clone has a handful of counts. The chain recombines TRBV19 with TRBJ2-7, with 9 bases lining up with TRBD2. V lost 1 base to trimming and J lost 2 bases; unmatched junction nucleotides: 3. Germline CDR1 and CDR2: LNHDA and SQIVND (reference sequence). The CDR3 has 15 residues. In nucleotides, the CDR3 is TGTGCCAGTAGTATAGGTAGCGGGAGAGCCTACGAGCAGTACTTC. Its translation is CASSIGSGRAYEQYF.

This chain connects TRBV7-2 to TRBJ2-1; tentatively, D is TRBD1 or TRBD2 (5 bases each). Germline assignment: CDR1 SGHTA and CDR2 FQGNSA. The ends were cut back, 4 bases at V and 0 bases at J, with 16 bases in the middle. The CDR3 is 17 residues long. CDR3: CASSSLTGPSSYNEQFF. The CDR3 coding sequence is TGTGCCAGCAGCTCATTGACGGGACCCAGCTCCTACAATGAGCAGTTCTTC.

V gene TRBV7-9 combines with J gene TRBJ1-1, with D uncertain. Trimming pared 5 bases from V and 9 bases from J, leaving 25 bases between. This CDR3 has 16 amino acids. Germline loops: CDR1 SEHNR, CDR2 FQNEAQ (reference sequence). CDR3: CASSPRPQLRMEKAFF. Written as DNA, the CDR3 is TGTGCCAGCAGCCCCCGTCCCCAATTAAGAATGGAGAAAGCTTTCTTT.

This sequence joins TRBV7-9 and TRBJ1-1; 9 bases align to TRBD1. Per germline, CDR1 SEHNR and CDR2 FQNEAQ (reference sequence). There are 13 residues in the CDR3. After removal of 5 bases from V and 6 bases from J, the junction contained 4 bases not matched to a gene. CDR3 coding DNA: TGTGCCAGCAGCCCCGGGACAGGGCCTGAAGCTTTCTTT. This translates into CASSPGTGPEAFF. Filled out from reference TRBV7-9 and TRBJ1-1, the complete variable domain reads DTGVSQNPRHKITKRGQNVTFRCDPISEHNRLYWYRQTLGQGPEFLTYFQNEAQLEKSRLLSDRFSAERPKGSFSTLEIQRTEQGDSAMYLCASSPGTGPEAFFGQGTRLTVV.

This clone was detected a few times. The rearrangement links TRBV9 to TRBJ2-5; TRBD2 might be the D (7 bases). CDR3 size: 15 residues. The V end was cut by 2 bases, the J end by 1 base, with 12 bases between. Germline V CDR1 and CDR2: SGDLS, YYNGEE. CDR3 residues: CASSVRGGPQETQYF. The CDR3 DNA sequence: TGTGCCAGCAGCGTTAGGGGGGGCCCCCAAGAGACCCAGTACTTC. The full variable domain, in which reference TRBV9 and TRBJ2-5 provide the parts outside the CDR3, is DSGVTQTPKHLITATGQRVTLRCSPRSGDLSVYWYQQSLDQGLQFLIQYYNGEERAKGNILERFSAQQFPDLHSELNLSSLELGDSALYFCASSVRGGPQETQYFGPGTRLLVL.

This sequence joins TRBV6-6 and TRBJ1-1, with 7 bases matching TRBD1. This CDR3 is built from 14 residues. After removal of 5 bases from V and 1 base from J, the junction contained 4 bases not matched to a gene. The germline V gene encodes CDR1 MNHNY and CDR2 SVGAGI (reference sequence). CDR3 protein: CASSTGQSNTEAFF. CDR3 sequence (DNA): TGTGCCAGCAGTACGGGACAGTCGAACACTGAAGCTTTCTTT.

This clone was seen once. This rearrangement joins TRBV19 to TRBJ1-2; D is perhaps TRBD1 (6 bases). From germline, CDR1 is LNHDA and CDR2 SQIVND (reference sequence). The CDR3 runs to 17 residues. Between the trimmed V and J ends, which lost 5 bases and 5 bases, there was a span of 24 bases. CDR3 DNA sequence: TGTGCCAGTAGTCAGGGGACGAACTTCCCCTTAGGGTATGGCTACACCTTC. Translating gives CASSQGTNFPLGYGYTF.